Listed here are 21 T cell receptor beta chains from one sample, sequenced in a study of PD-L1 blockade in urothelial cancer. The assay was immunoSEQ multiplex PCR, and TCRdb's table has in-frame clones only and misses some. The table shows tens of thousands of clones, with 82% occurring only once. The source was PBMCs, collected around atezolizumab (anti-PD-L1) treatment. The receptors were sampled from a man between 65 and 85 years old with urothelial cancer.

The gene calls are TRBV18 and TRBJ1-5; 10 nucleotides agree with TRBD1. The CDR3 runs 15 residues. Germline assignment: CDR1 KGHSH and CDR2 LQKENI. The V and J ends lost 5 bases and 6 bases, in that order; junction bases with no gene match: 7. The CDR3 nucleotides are TGTGCCAGCTCAGGTCGGGACAGGGGAGGTCAGCCCCAGCATTTT. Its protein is CASSGRDRGGQPQHF.

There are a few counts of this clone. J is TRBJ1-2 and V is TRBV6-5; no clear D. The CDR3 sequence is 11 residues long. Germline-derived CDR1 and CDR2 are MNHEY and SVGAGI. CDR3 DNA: TGTGTCACTCAAACCGCGGGTGGCTACACCTTC. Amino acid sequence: CVTQTAGGYTF.

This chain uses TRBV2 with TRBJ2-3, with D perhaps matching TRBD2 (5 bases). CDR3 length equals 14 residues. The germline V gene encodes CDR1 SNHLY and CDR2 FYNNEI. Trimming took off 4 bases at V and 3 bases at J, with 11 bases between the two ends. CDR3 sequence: CASSGGRGTDTQYF. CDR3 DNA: TGTGCCAGCAGTGGAGGTCGCGGGACAGATACGCAGTATTTT.

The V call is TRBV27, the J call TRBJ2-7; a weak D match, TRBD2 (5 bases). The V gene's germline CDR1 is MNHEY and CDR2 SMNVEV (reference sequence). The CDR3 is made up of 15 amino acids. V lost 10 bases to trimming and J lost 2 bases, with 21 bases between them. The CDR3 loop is CATIGRGSPTYEQYF. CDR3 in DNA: TGTGCCACCATTGGGAGAGGTAGCCCGACCTACGAGCAGTACTTC.

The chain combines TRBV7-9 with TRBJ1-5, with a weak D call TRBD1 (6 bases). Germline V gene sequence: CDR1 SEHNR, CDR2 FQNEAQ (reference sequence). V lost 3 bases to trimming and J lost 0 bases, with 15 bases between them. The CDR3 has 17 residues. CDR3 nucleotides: TGTGCCAGCAGCTTGGGGGAGGGCAGGGGTAGCAATCAGCCCCAGCATTTT. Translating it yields CASSLGEGRGSNQPQHF.

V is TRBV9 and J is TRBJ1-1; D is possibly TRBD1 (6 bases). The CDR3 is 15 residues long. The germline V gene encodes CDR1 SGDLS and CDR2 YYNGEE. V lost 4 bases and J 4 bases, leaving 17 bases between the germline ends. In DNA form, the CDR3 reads TGTGCCAGCAGCTCGACGCAGGGGTCGGGCACTGAAGCTTTCTTT. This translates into CASSSTQGSGTEAFF.

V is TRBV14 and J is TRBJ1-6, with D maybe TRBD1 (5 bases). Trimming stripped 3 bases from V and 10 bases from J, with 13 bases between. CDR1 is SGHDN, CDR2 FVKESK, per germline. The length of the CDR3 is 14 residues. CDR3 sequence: CASSHGGSGSPLHF. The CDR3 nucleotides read TGTGCCAGCAGCCACGGGGGGTCGGGATCACCCCTCCACTTT.

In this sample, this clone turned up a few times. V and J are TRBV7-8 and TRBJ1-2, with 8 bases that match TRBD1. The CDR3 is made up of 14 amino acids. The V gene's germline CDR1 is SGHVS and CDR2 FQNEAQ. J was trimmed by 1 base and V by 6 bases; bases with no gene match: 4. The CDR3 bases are TGTGCCAGCAGTTCCACAGGGGGTAACTATGGCTACACCTTC. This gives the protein CASSSTGGNYGYTF.

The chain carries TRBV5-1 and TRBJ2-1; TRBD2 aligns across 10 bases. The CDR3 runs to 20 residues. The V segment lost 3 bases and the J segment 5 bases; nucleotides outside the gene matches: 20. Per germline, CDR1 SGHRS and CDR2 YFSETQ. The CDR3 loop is CASSSARGLASSGGDNEQFF. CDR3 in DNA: TGCGCCAGCAGCTCCGCTAGGGGACTAGCGTCCTCCGGCGGGGACAATGAGCAGTTCTTC.

The CDR3 DNA follows: TGTGCCAGCAGCCTCCCGACAGGCACTTATGGCTACACCTTC. It yields the protein CASSLPTGTYGYTF. This chain links TRBV5-6 with TRBJ1-2; D is possibly TRBD1 (6 bases). Germline CDR1 reads SGHDT; CDR2 reads YYEEEE. V lost 4 bases and J 5 bases, leaving 15 bases between the germline ends. The CDR3 is 14 residues long.

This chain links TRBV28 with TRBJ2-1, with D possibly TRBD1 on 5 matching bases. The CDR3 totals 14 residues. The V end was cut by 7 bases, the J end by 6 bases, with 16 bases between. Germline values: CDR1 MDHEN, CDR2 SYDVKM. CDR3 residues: CASTGQNPSNEQFF. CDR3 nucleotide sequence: TGTGCCAGCACCGGACAAAACCCCTCCAATGAGCAGTTCTTC.

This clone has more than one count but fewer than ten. This chain's CDR3 is CASSHRRFRTSGSSETQYF. As DNA, the CDR3 is TGTGCCAGCAGCCACCGACGGTTCAGGACTAGCGGGAGTTCCGAGACCCAGTACTTC. The chain uses TRBV5-4 and TRBJ2-5; 13 positions agree with TRBD2. The CDR3 has 19 amino acids. V shed 4 bases, J shed 5 bases, and the junction held 17 bases outside the gene matches. The germline gives CDR1 SGHNT, CDR2 YYREEE (reference sequence). Together with reference TRBV5-4 and TRBJ2-5, the CDR3 gives the full variable domain: ETGVTQSPTHLIKTRGQQVTLRCSSQSGHNTVSWYQQALGQGPQFIFQYYREEENGRGNFPPRFSGLQFPNYSSELNVNALELDDSALYLCASSHRRFRTSGSSETQYFGPGTRLLVL.

This CDR3 reads CASSDQTGADYGYTF. CDR3 nucleotides: TGCGCCAGCAGCGATCAGACAGGGGCTGACTATGGCTACACCTTC. The chain is built from TRBV5-1 and TRBJ1-2; the match to TRBD1 covers 8 bases. The length of the CDR3 is 15 residues. The V and J ends lost 4 bases and 3 bases, in that order; junction bases with no gene match: 8. The germline CDR1 and CDR2 sequences are SGHRS and YFSETQ.

The CDR3 here is CASSERRGTEAFF. CDR3 bases: TGTGCCAGCAGCGAGCGAAGGGGCACTGAAGCTTTCTTT. The chain links TRBV9 to TRBJ1-1; perhaps TRBD1 as D (5 bases). The germline V gene encodes CDR1 SGDLS and CDR2 YYNGEE. This CDR3 spans 13 amino acids. V was cut by 3 bases and J by 4 bases, with 10 bases left in between. Using reference TRBV9 and TRBJ1-1 for the parts outside the CDR3, the full variable domain is DSGVTQTPKHLITATGQRVTLRCSPRSGDLSVYWYQQSLDQGLQFLIQYYNGEERAKGNILERFSAQQFPDLHSELNLSSLELGDSALYFCASSERRGTEAFFGQGTRLTVV.

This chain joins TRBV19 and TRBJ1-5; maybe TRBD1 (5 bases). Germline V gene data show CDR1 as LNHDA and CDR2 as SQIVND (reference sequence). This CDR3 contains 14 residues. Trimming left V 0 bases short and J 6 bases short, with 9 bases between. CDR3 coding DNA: TGTGCCAGTAGTATAGACGGGGGAGGTCAGCCCCAGCATTTT. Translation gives CASSIDGGGQPQHF.

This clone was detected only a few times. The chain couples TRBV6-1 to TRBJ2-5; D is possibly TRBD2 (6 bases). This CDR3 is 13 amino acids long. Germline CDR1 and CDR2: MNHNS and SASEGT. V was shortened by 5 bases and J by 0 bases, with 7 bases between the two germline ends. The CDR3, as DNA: TGTGCCAGCAGTCGGGGGTACCAAGAGACCCAGTACTTC. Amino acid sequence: CASSRGYQETQYF.

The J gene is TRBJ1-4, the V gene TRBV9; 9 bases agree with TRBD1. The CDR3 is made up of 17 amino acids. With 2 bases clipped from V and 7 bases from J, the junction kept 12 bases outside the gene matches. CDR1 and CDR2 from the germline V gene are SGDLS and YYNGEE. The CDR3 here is CASSVSGQGRFGEKLFF. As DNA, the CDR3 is TGTGCCAGCAGCGTGTCGGGACAGGGTCGTTTTGGTGAAAAACTGTTTTTT.

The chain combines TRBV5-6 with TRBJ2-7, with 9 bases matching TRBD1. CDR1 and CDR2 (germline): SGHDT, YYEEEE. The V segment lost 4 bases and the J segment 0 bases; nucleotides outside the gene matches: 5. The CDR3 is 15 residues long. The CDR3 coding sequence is TGTGCCAGCAGCCGGGGGACAGGGAGCTCCTACGAGCAGTACTTC. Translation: CASSRGTGSSYEQYF.

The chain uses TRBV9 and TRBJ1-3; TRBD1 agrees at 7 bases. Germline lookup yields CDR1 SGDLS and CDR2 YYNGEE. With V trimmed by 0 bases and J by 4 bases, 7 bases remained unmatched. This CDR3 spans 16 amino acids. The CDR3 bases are TGTGCCAGCAGCGTAGGACAGGGCGTGGGAGGAAACACCATATATTTT. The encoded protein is CASSVGQGVGGNTIYF.

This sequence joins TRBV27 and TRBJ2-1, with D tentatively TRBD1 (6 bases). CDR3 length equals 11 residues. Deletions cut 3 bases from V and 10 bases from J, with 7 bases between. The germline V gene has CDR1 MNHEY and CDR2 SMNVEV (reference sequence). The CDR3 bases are TGTGCCAGCAGTTTGAGGGGGGAGCAGTTCTTC. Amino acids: CASSLRGEQFF.

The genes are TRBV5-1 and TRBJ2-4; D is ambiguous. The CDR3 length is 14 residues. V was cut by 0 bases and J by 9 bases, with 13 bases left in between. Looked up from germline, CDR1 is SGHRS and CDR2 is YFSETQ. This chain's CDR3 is CASSLGLSGAIQYF. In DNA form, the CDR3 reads TGCGCCAGCAGCTTGGGACTGTCCGGAGCCATTCAGTACTTC.